The entry below describes one TCR beta chain. It was during active infection that Seattle patients were enrolled and then longitudinally followed. In the original analysis: Amplification with reference gene primers provided the estimates of nucleated cell counts. Method: immunoSEQ multiplex PCR; TCRdb's copy keeps in-frame clones and lacks some. V and J calls and clone size are as listed in that table; D and trimming were resolved from the DNA. There are around 260,000 clones in the sample; about 91% occur only once, and 2.6% lies in the top ten. Germline values: CDR1 MNHEY, CDR2 SVGAGI. The V and J ends lost 6 bases and 13 bases, in that order; junction bases with no gene match: 15. This CDR3 has 15 amino acids. These data originate in a study of blood T cell repertoires in COVID-19. The wider study: Sources were T cells, B-cell-depleted T cells, or PBMCs; the material itself was cDNA or gDNA.

The origin of this receptor is a person between 18 and 30 years old with COVID-19, enrolled during active disease. This rearrangement joins TRBV6-5 to TRBJ1-6; TRBD1 aligns across 7 bases. The sequencing input was peripheral blood. CDR3 sequence reads: CASSPLGQGDLPLHF. The CDR3 bases are TGTGCCAGCAGCCCCCTCGGGCAGGGGGACCTTCCCCTCCACTTT.